This T cell receptor (beta chain) was retrieved from a study of regulatory T cells in long-lasting Graves disease. Arm-PCR with iRepertoire HTBI primers amplified the CDR3 regions for these TCR beta libraries. In TCRdb, the multiplex PCR reads were re-called with MiXCR into one record per CDR3 protein. The sample has some 500,000 distinct CDR3 sequences; 15% to 20% are singletons. Trimming took 0 bases from V and 9 from J, leaving 4 bases between them. The CDR3 consists of 12 residues. Germline CDR1 and CDR2: SGDLS and YYNGEE. The time point was: newly diagnosed GD, antithyroid drugs for less than 3 months. From RNA extracted from PBMCs, the TCR library was made. These data also featured in a second study, about T cells in Graves' hyperthyroidism and ophthalmopathy.

The receptor comes from a woman aged 35-60 years with Graves disease. V gene TRBV9 combines with J gene TRBJ1-6, with D unclear. Sequenced here: peripheral blood mononuclear cells (PBMCs), sampled at new diagnosis, from a patient treated with antithyroid drugs. Here the CDR3 DNA reads TGTGCCAGCAGCGTAGCTACTTCACCCCTCCACTTT. The encoded protein is CASSVATSPLHF.